Presented here are 5 T cell receptor beta chains from one specimen sequenced in a study of technical replicates of blood from a handful of donors. Generated by immunoSEQ multiplex PCR, the TCRdb table keeps only in-frame clones and is missing some. The profile shows tens of thousands of clones, around 96% of them singletons. Sequences were obtained from T cells isolated from PBMCs. The receptors originated from a human donor in good health.

This clone occurred once. The chain joins TRBV29-1 to TRBJ2-6; 9 nucleotides align to TRBD1. J lost 2 bases, V lost 4 bases, and 0 bases had no gene match. The CDR3 is 14 residues long. Germline values: CDR1 SQVTM, CDR2 ANQGSEA. CDR3 loop: CSVGDRAGANVLTF. In DNA, the CDR3 is TGCAGCGTTGGGGACAGGGCTGGGGCCAACGTCCTGACTTTC.

The chain uses TRBV6-6 and TRBJ1-5; the match to TRBD1 covers 7 bases. V was pared by 6 bases and J by 5 bases, with 10 bases of the junction left unmatched. Per the germline V gene, CDR1 is MNHNY and CDR2 is SVGAGI (reference sequence). The CDR3 extends over 15 amino acids. DNA of the CDR3: TGTGCCAGCAGGGGACAGTTCGCGGGTGATCAGCCCCAGCATTTT. As protein: CASRGQFAGDQPQHF.

The V and J genes are TRBV5-4 and TRBJ2-7, with 13 bases matching TRBD2. Looked up from germline, CDR1 is SGHNT and CDR2 is YYREEE (reference sequence). V lost 3 bases, J lost 3 bases, and 3 bases stayed unmatched. This CDR3 has 15 residues. CDR3 in amino acids: CASSSGTSGIYEQYF. The CDR3 DNA reads as TGTGCCAGCAGCTCCGGGACTAGCGGGATCTACGAGCAGTACTTC. The variable domain in full, with the rest retrieved from reference TRBV5-4 and TRBJ2-7, is ETGVTQSPTHLIKTRGQQVTLRCSSQSGHNTVSWYQQALGQGPQFIFQYYREEENGRGNFPPRFSGLQFPNYSSELNVNALELDDSALYLCASSSGTSGIYEQYFGPGTRLTVT.

The chain carries TRBV4-2 and TRBJ2-7; 11 bases match TRBD2. The CDR3 has 17 residues. Trimming took 1 base from V and 0 from J; bases not matched to a gene: 5. Looked up from germline, CDR1 is LGHNA and CDR2 is YNFKEQ. The CDR3, as DNA: TGTGCCAGCAGCCAAGTGGCACTAGCGGGAGCCTCCTACGAGCAGTACTTC. This encodes CASSQVALAGASYEQYF.

This chain uses TRBV5-6 with TRBJ1-4, with TRBD1 matching over 10 bases. Trimming at V came to 3 bases and at J to 5 bases, leaving 4 bases not matched to a gene. Germline V gene data show CDR1 as SGHDT and CDR2 as YYEEEE. CDR3 size: 15 residues. The CDR3 DNA reads as TGTGCCAGCAGCTCGACAGGGGGCCCGAATGAAAAACTGTTTTTT. Protein product: CASSSTGGPNEKLFF. Full variable domain (outside the CDR3, taken from reference TRBV5-6 and TRBJ1-4): DAGVTQSPTHLIKTRGQQVTLRCSPKSGHDTVSWYQQALGQGPQFIFQYYEEEERQRGNFPDRFSGHQFPNYSSELNVNALLLGDSALYLCASSSTGGPNEKLFFGSGTQLSVL.